One sample yielded the 21 T cell receptor beta chains listed below, sequenced in a study of a mutant IDH1 vaccine in newly diagnosed glioma. Clones were read by immunoSEQ multiplex PCR, and TCRdb kept only the in-frame ones, dropping some. The sample includes 85,000 to 100,000 clones, around 90% of them seen just once. Described time point: baseline, week 1 (first vaccination visit). The treatment was: pre-vaccination baseline after standard-of-care therapy. This specimen consisted of PBMCs, obtained from a glioma patient treated with radiotherapy, temozolomide or both. These receptors were collected from a woman between 45 and 65 years old with glioma.

The V call is TRBV6-6, the J call TRBJ2-1; TRBD2 agrees at 10 bases. CDR1 is MNHNY, CDR2 SVGAGI, per germline (reference sequence). The CDR3 contains 14 residues. Germline trimming cut 7 bases from V and 2 bases from J; bases unmatched to any gene: 2. The CDR3 sequence is CASTGLAAYNEQFF. CDR3 in DNA: TGTGCCAGCACCGGACTAGCGGCCTACAATGAGCAGTTCTTC.

The chain couples TRBV15 to TRBJ1-5; D gene uncertain. This CDR3 comprises 13 residues. Trimming took 0 bases from V and 4 from J, leaving 4 bases between them. Per the germline V gene, CDR1 is LNHNV and CDR2 is YYDKDF (reference sequence). The CDR3: CATSRDRNQPQHF. CDR3 DNA sequence: TGTGCCACCAGCAGAGATCGAAATCAGCCCCAGCATTTT.

CDR3 sequence reads: CSVEGNQPQHF. The CDR3 DNA follows: TGCAGCGTTGAGGGGAATCAGCCCCAGCATTTT. The V and J genes are TRBV29-1 and TRBJ1-5; D is unclear. CDR3 size: 11 residues. V was cut by 3 bases and J by 4 bases, with 4 bases left in between. Germline V gene data show CDR1 as SQVTM and CDR2 as ANQGSEA.

The rearrangement links TRBV6-1 to TRBJ2-7; no firm D call. The CDR3 runs to 13 residues. The ends were cut back, 6 bases at V and 0 bases at J, with 9 bases in the middle. From germline, CDR1 is MNHNS and CDR2 SASEGT. The CDR3 is CASRGPSSYEQYF. In nucleotides, the CDR3 is TGTGCCAGCAGGGGCCCTTCCTCCTACGAGCAGTACTTC.

This rearrangement joins TRBV5-6 to TRBJ1-5; D unresolved. CDR1 and CDR2 (germline): SGHDT, YYEEEE. CDR3 size: 14 residues. V gave up 1 base and J gave up 1 base, with 6 bases separating them. The CDR3 DNA sequence: TGTGCCAGCAGCTTGCTGGGGAGCAATCAGCCCCAGCATTTT. Protein sequence: CASSLLGSNQPQHF.

The V and J genes are TRBV27 and TRBJ2-3, with 15 bases matching TRBD2. CDR1 and CDR2 from the germline V gene are MNHEY and SMNVEV (reference sequence). Germline trimming cut 6 bases from V and 7 bases from J; bases unmatched to any gene: 5. This CDR3 is 15 amino acids long. Here the CDR3 DNA reads TGTGCCAGCAGAGGACTAGCGGGAGGGGAGAATACGCAGTATTTT. This codes for CASRGLAGGENTQYF.

The chain employs TRBV5-1 and TRBJ2-3, with D unresolved. The CDR3 has 13 residues. CDR1 is SGHRS and CDR2 is YFSETQ in the germline V gene. Trimming removed 4 bases from V and 0 bases from J, with 6 bases in between. CDR3 nucleotide sequence: TGCGCCAGCAGCCCCGGGAGCACAGATACGCAGTATTTT. The encoded protein is CASSPGSTDTQYF.

The chain's CDR3 is CASSLVEGTGNYGYTF. CDR3 nucleotides: TGTGCCAGCAGCTTAGTTGAGGGGACAGGGAACTATGGCTACACCTTC. The chain employs TRBV7-9 and TRBJ1-2; 9 bases align to TRBD1. The V segment lost 1 base and the J segment 2 bases; nucleotides outside the gene matches: 5. CDR3 length: 16 residues. Germline V gene sequence: CDR1 SEHNR, CDR2 FQNEAQ (reference sequence). The full variable domain, its missing parts supplied by reference TRBV7-9 and TRBJ1-2, is DTGVSQNPRHKITKRGQNVTFRCDPISEHNRLYWYRQTLGQGPEFLTYFQNEAQLEKSRLLSDRFSAERPKGSFSTLEIQRTEQGDSAMYLCASSLVEGTGNYGYTFGSGTRLTVV.

The chain couples TRBV5-4 to TRBJ2-5, with D possibly matching TRBD1 (6 bases). CDR3 length: 13 amino acids. Germline CDR1 reads SGHNT; CDR2 reads YYREEE (reference sequence). The germline V and J ends were trimmed by 0 bases and 3 bases, with 6 bases remaining between them. CDR3: CASSLDREETQYF. CDR3 sequence (DNA): TGTGCCAGCAGCTTGGACAGGGAAGAGACCCAGTACTTC.

The V call is TRBV18, the J call TRBJ2-7; D remains ambiguous. Germline assignment: CDR1 KGHSH and CDR2 LQKENI. V was shortened by 4 bases and J by 0 bases, with 4 bases between the two germline ends. This CDR3 contains 12 residues. The CDR3 reads CASSLSSYEQYF. CDR3 nucleotides: TGTGCCAGCTCACTGAGCTCCTACGAGCAGTACTTC.

The gene calls are TRBV28 and TRBJ2-7, with 7 bases matching TRBD1. Germline CDR1 MDHEN, CDR2 SYDVKM. Trimming cost V 7 bases and J 7 bases; bases outside gene matches: 13. The CDR3 sequence is 14 residues long. The CDR3 DNA sequence: TGTGCCAGCACTCAGACAGGGCACCAGGGGGAGCAGTACTTC. This sequence encodes CASTQTGHQGEQYF.

This clone was observed once. This chain joins TRBV5-5 and TRBJ2-3; 8 nucleotides align to TRBD2. V lost 4 bases to trimming and J lost 5 bases; unmatched junction nucleotides: 12. The CDR3 runs 16 residues. The germline gives CDR1 SGHKS, CDR2 YYEKEE (reference sequence). CDR3 DNA sequence: TGTGCCAGCAGCAAGCAGGCGGGAGGCCCCGTAGATACGCAGTATTTT. Its protein product is CASSKQAGGPVDTQYF.

The V call is TRBV28, the J call TRBJ1-1; perhaps TRBD1 as D (6 bases). The V gene's germline CDR1 is MDHEN and CDR2 SYDVKM. This CDR3 spans 16 amino acids. V gave up 8 bases and J gave up 0 bases, with 19 bases separating them. CDR3 region: CASASLHREMNTEAFF. The DNA for the CDR3 is TGTGCCAGCGCATCCTTACACAGGGAAATGAACACTGAAGCTTTCTTT.

Concerning this clone: The junction differs from germline at one of its ends, possibly a read error. The chain carries TRBV7-7 and TRBJ2-5, with D possibly being TRBD1 (5 bases). This CDR3 is 14 amino acids long. Germline V gives CDR1 SSHAT, CDR2 FNYEAQ (reference sequence). The DNA for the CDR3 is TGTGCTAGCAGCGCTGGTGGGGCAGAAGAGACCCAGTACTTC. Encoded protein: CASSAGGAEETQYF.

The DNA for the CDR3 is TGCAGCGTCGTCTTAAGACAGGGTAACTATGGCTACACCTTC. This gives the protein CSVVLRQGNYGYTF. The chain has TRBV29-1 and TRBJ1-2, with 7 positions matching TRBD1. V trimming: 6 bases; J trimming: 1 base; junction bases outside the gene matches: 8. Looked up from germline, CDR1 is SQVTM and CDR2 is ANQGSEA. The CDR3 consists of 14 residues.

The genes are TRBV6-1 and TRBJ2-7, with a possible D match to TRBD1 (7 bases). CDR1 is MNHNS and CDR2 is SASEGT in the germline V gene. The CDR3 has 14 residues. V lost 4 bases and J 1 base, leaving 11 bases between the germline ends. The CDR3 nucleotides read TGTGCCAGCAGTGGCGGGGACAGTTCCTACGAGCAGTACTTC. This sequence encodes CASSGGDSSYEQYF.

The J gene is TRBJ1-3, the V gene TRBV4-2, with D hard to call. Germline assignment: CDR1 LGHNA and CDR2 YNFKEQ. V gave up 0 bases and J gave up 3 bases, with 9 bases separating them. The CDR3 totals 15 residues. CDR3 sequence reads: CASSQDATGGNTIYF. The DNA of the CDR3 is TGTGCCAGCAGCCAAGACGCGACCGGTGGAAACACCATATATTTT.

CDR3 nucleotide sequence: TGCAGCGGCCGGCCGACAGTCACAGATACGCAGTATTTT. Protein: CSGRPTVTDTQYF. The chain uses TRBV29-1 and TRBJ2-3, with a weak D call TRBD1 (5 bases). CDR1 and CDR2 (germline): SQVTM, ANQGSEA. The CDR3 contains 13 residues. V was cut by 7 bases and J by 2 bases, with 13 bases left in between.

This chain joins TRBV6-5 and TRBJ1-5; D is unresolved. Trimming took 0 bases from V and 3 from J, leaving 9 bases between them. Per germline, CDR1 MNHEY and CDR2 SVGAGI. The CDR3 runs 15 residues. CDR3 residues: CASSYSFTHNQPQHF. The CDR3 DNA reads as TGTGCCAGCAGTTACTCTTTCACCCACAATCAGCCCCAGCATTTT.

The rearrangement links TRBV29-1 to TRBJ2-7, with TRBD1 matching over 7 bases. The CDR3 has 14 amino acids. Per the germline V gene, CDR1 is SQVTM and CDR2 is ANQGSEA. V lost 4 bases, J lost 0 bases, and 6 bases stayed unmatched. CDR3 residues: CSVGGGFSSYEQYF. The CDR3, as DNA: TGCAGCGTTGGAGGGGGCTTTAGCTCCTACGAGCAGTACTTC.

The chain employs TRBV6-6 and TRBJ1-1; possible D gene TRBD1, 6 bases. Germline V gene sequence: CDR1 MNHNY, CDR2 SVGAGI (reference sequence). The V gene lost 3 bases and the J gene lost 1 base, with 9 bases spanning the gap. The CDR3 is 14 amino acids. CDR3 in DNA: TGTGCCAGCAGTTATGACAGGCCGAACACTGAAGCTTTCTTT. The encoded protein is CASSYDRPNTEAFF.